This TCR beta chain was profiled in a study of blood T cell repertoires in COVID-19. Across the study: Both acute and convalescent COVID-19 samples were obtained from the United States, Italy and Spain. The cDNA or gDNA used as material had been derived from T cells, B-cell-depleted T cells, or PBMCs.

Study processing details: Amplified reference gene primers provided the basis for estimating nucleated cell counts. Clones were sequenced by immunoSEQ multiplex PCR, and TCRdb holds only the in-frame ones, with some missing. The V and J calls and clone size come from that table; D and trimming were worked out from the DNA. The data contain roughly 150,000 clones, approximately 80% of them seen just once; the ten biggest clones take up 44%. Germline CDR1 is PRHDT and CDR2 is FYEKMQ (reference sequence). CDR3 length: 15 amino acids. Trimming removed 5 bases from V and 3 bases from J; junction bases left unmatched: 6.

The sequence was collected from a human donor in a cohort sampled during active COVID-19. Sequencing input: peripheral blood. This sequence joins TRBV13 and TRBJ2-2, with 7 bases that match TRBD1. CDR3 coding DNA: TGTGCCAGCAGCATCCGACAGGGAGACACCGGGGAGCTGTTTTTT. Translation gives CASSIRQGDTGELFF.